The entry below describes one T cell receptor (beta chain). The germline gives CDR1 MNHEY, CDR2 SVGAGI. This CDR3 has 12 residues. Primers used in a second PCR of roughly 6 to 12 cycles were a sample-barcoded 5' primer and a J-beta primer mix. MiXCR was run by TCRdb on the 5' RACE reads, yielding one entry per CDR3 protein. Among hundreds of thousands of distinct CDR3 sequences listed, 20% to 25% were seen once. This record belongs to a study of blood T cells in healthy people across ages. This receptor was taken from a man between 65 and 79 years old in good health. The genes are TRBV6-5 and TRBJ2-5; D gene ambiguous. Near its end, the DNA agrees better with TRBJ2-7, so the J call may be wrong. Sequenced: blood. CDR3 residues: CASGQPSYEQYF. The CDR3 DNA reads as TGTGCCAGCGGGCAGCCGTCCTACGAGCAGTACTTC.